This T cell receptor beta chain was sequenced during a study of early T cells in non-severe SARS-CoV-2 infection (dated by TCRdb to about 2021). About the full investigation: Bulk RNA from unsorted whole blood was used for TCR sequencing, so alpha and beta chains could not be paired. General conclusions and limits of the study: VDJdb matching was skewed toward anti-spike CD8 responses, so virus-specific expansions were likely underestimated and private and CD4 specificities were missed.

Library creation used 5' RACE. Sequenced using a NextSeq 500. Unique molecular identifiers were attached to individual cDNA molecules in the TCR library protocol so that sequencing error and PCR bias could be corrected. Sequencing covered both TCR alpha and beta chains, and within each sample the abundances of alpha and beta sequences were tightly co-correlated. As for the authors' bioinformatics: Decombinator V4 was used to annotate the V gene, J gene and CDR3 of the TCR sequences. TCRs were defined as expanded if a significant change between any two time points was detected under a Poisson model with p below 0.0001. TCR abundances were normalised to the total number of TCRs sequenced per sample and expressed as counts per million. MAIT TCRs were defined by TRAV1-2 paired with TRAJ12, TRAJ20 or TRAJ33, and iNKT TCRs by TRAV10 paired with TRAJ18. VDJdb, accessed 1 November 2021, was searched for CMV, EBV and SARS-CoV-2 annotated TCRs, excluding TCRs annotated for multiple antigens. TCRdb redid the processing of the public reads, applying fastp at Q25 and MiXCR, and retained in-frame beta chains. Here each entry gathers all rows of one CDR3 protein and keeps the most common genes and DNA. These V and J calls originate from TCRdb's pipeline instead of the authors' own analysis. This sample has about 100,000 distinct CDR3 sequences in its table, and 13% of those were observed once. Of the sample, under 2.5% is held by the ten largest clones.

A case-control design nested within a healthcare worker cohort in London, UK, was used, with weekly nasopharyngeal swab PCR tests and blood sampling performed. Healthcare workers were recruited during the week of the UK lockdown, between 23 and 31 March 2020, and followed weekly for up to roughly 15 weeks. Concerning this clonotype itself: Its antigen is not yet known. Per-base qualities were not stored, and no clone one base away is much larger.

Sequences SNHLY (CDR1) and FYNNEI (CDR2) are obtained from the germline V gene. The CDR3 runs 15 residues from the cysteine to the phenylalanine. This entry keeps only the CDR3 DNA: 45 bases, framed from base 1. Clipping removes 11 bases from V and 8 bases from J, with 17 as the unmatched junction base count. The sequence derives from an adult who was a healthcare worker with PCR-confirmed SARS-CoV-2 infection or an uninfected control (not recorded which). The chain couples TRBV2 to TRBJ2-1, with 8 bases matching TRBD2. The sample consisted of whole blood. The CDR3 protein is CARTRPGGPHDEQFF. The DNA sequence is TGTGCCCGCACTCGACCGGGGGGGCCCCACGATGAGCAGTTCTTC.